These 13 T cell receptor beta chains were sequenced from one sample in a study of T cells in localized non-small cell lung cancer. The data were produced by immunoSEQ multiplex PCR, yet TCRdb's version contains in-frame clones alone and is incomplete. The sample has just over 15,000 clones, about 90% seen once. Sequenced material: peripheral blood mononuclear cells, taken before any cancer treatment. The source is a male donor older than 55 with stage II lung adenocarcinoma.

The count of this clone is one. The DNA for the CDR3 is TGTGCCAGCAGCGGTTCCAGCTCTGGAAACACCATATATTTT. Translated, it gives CASSGSSSGNTIYF. V usage is TRBV9 and J usage is TRBJ1-3; D ambiguous. Germline V lookup: CDR1 SGDLS, CDR2 YYNGEE. This CDR3 has 14 amino acids. Trimming left V 3 bases short and J 0 bases short, with 7 bases between. Together with reference TRBV9 and TRBJ1-3, the CDR3 gives the full variable domain: DSGVTQTPKHLITATGQRVTLRCSPRSGDLSVYWYQQSLDQGLQFLIQYYNGEERAKGNILERFSAQQFPDLHSELNLSSLELGDSALYFCASSGSSSGNTIYFGEGSWLTVV.

The chain links TRBV11-2 to TRBJ2-1; 9 positions match TRBD2. The trim removed 5 bases at V and 7 bases at J, leaving 12 bases unmatched. Germline lookup yields CDR1 SGHAT and CDR2 FQNNGV. There are 16 residues in the CDR3. The CDR3 region is CASSAQGLAVGNEQFF. The DNA for the CDR3 is TGTGCCAGCAGCGCCCAGGGACTAGCCGTAGGGAATGAGCAGTTCTTC.

The J gene is TRBJ2-2, the V gene TRBV7-9; D is undetermined. This CDR3 is 13 amino acids long. Germline V gene lookup returns CDR1 SEHNR and CDR2 FQNEAQ (reference sequence). Trimming removed 2 bases at V and 4 bases at J, with 5 bases between. DNA of the CDR3: TGTGCCAGCAGCTTACAGGCCACCGGGGAGCTGTTTTTT. This translates into CASSLQATGELFF.

The gene calls are TRBV15 and TRBJ1-4; 8 positions agree with TRBD1. Per germline, CDR1 LNHNV and CDR2 YYDKDF (reference sequence). The CDR3 runs to 17 residues. Unmatched junction bases numbered 10, after V lost 6 bases and J lost 1 base. The CDR3 DNA follows: TGTGCCACCAGTCCTTCGGGGACAGGAAGAACTAATGAAAAACTGTTTTTT. Translating gives CATSPSGTGRTNEKLFF.

The V call is TRBV30, the J call TRBJ1-5; maybe TRBD1 (5 bases). Between the trimmed V and J ends, which lost 2 bases and 1 base, there was a span of 12 bases. CDR1 and CDR2 (germline): GTSNPN, SVGIG (reference sequence). The CDR3 consists of 15 residues. CDR3 DNA: TGTGCCTGGAGTCTCCAGGGTTGGAGCAATCAGCCCCAGCATTTT. This encodes CAWSLQGWSNQPQHF.

A single count supports this clone. The chain links TRBV28 to TRBJ1-1; 9 bases line up with TRBD1. With 6 bases clipped from V and 5 bases from J, the junction kept 7 bases outside the gene matches. The CDR3 contains 14 residues. The V gene's germline CDR1 is MDHEN and CDR2 SYDVKM. The CDR3 spells CASRSTGGRTEAFF. The CDR3 nucleotides are TGTGCCAGCAGGTCGACAGGGGGAAGAACTGAAGCTTTCTTT.

This clone appeared a single time. The rearrangement uses TRBV7-9 and TRBJ1-1, with D uncertain. The length of the CDR3 is 12 residues. The germline V gene encodes CDR1 SEHNR and CDR2 FQNEAQ (reference sequence). Trimming pared 2 bases from V and 4 bases from J, leaving 5 bases between. CDR3 in DNA: TGTGCCAGCAGCTTAATCGGCACTGAAGCTTTCTTT. This codes for CASSLIGTEAFF.

The rearrangement joins TRBV5-4 to TRBJ2-3; no clear D gene. Trimming shortened V by 4 bases and J by 3 bases, and 9 bases separated the two germline ends. The CDR3 totals 13 residues. Germline loops: CDR1 SGHNT, CDR2 YYREEE (reference sequence). CDR3 in DNA: TGTGCCAGCAGCCAAGCTCCGACAGATACGCAGTATTTT. This translates into CASSQAPTDTQYF. The full variable domain, with the rest looked up from reference TRBV5-4 and TRBJ2-3, is ETGVTQSPTHLIKTRGQQVTLRCSSQSGHNTVSWYQQALGQGPQFIFQYYREEENGRGNFPPRFSGLQFPNYSSELNVNALELDDSALYLCASSQAPTDTQYFGPGTRLTVL.

This chain links TRBV2 with TRBJ2-3; 13 bases are shared with TRBD2. V shed 10 bases, J shed 7 bases, and the junction held 8 bases outside the gene matches. The germline V gene encodes CDR1 SNHLY and CDR2 FYNNEI. There are 14 residues in the CDR3. The chain's CDR3 is CATGGLAGAHTQYF. In DNA form, the CDR3 reads TGTGCCACAGGAGGACTAGCGGGAGCTCATACGCAGTATTTT.

The genes are TRBV4-3 and TRBJ1-6; D remains ambiguous. The V end was cut by 0 bases, the J end by 11 bases, with 8 bases between. The germline V gene has CDR1 LGHNA and CDR2 YSLEER. This CDR3 spans 13 amino acids. CDR3 DNA: TGCGCCAGCAGCCAAGAGGGAGGGACACCCCTCCACTTT. It is translated as CASSQEGGTPLHF.

The rearrangement uses TRBV5-1 and TRBJ2-2; D unresolved. The CDR3 runs 15 residues. CDR1 is SGHRS and CDR2 is YFSETQ in the germline V gene. Deletions cut 1 base from V and 2 bases from J, with 9 bases between. CDR3 DNA: TGCGCCAGCAGCTTGCGACCCGATAACACCGGGGAGCTGTTTTTT. It encodes CASSLRPDNTGELFF.

V is TRBV6-5 and J is TRBJ2-3; no clear D gene. This CDR3 comprises 15 residues. Trimming took off 6 bases at V and 0 bases at J, with 13 bases between the two ends. Germline values: CDR1 MNHEY, CDR2 SVGAGI. CDR3 DNA: TGTGCCAGCAGCCCGGACGGAGCTAGCACAGATACGCAGTATTTT. This translates into CASSPDGASTDTQYF.

The chain is built from TRBV19 and TRBJ1-1, with D tentatively TRBD1 (5 bases). The CDR3 runs 15 residues. The germline V gene has CDR1 LNHDA and CDR2 SQIVND (reference sequence). The V and J ends lost 7 bases and 1 base respectively, with 16 bases between them. In nucleotides, the CDR3 is TGTGCCAGTATCCTGGGAGGGGCAAGGAACACTGAAGCTTTCTTT. The encoded protein is CASILGGARNTEAFF.